Each of the 23 T cell receptor beta chains below was sequenced from the same sample in a study of blood T cell repertoires in COVID-19. This table comes from immunoSEQ multiplex PCR, and its TCRdb copy is limited to in-frame clones, with some not included. The sample includes approximately 230,000 clones, around 84% of them seen just once. The sample consisted of PBMCs or T cells enriched from blood (not recorded which). These receptors were obtained from a man in his forties who had recovered from COVID-19.

This rearrangement joins TRBV19 to TRBJ2-2; weak D call: TRBD1 (6 bases). The germline gives CDR1 LNHDA, CDR2 SQIVND (reference sequence). Deletions cut 3 bases from V and 1 base from J, with 12 bases between. The CDR3 totals 16 residues. For the CDR3, the DNA is TGTGCCAGTAGTATGTTCGAGACAGGGAACACCGGGGAGCTGTTTTTT. It is translated as CASSMFETGNTGELFF.

The chain has TRBV5-1 and TRBJ2-2, with D perhaps matching TRBD1 (6 bases). CDR3 length equals 14 residues. Trimming pared 0 bases from V and 5 bases from J, leaving 8 bases between. The germline CDR1 and CDR2 sequences are SGHRS and YFSETQ. CDR3 sequence (DNA): TGCGCCAGCAGCTTGGACAGGGCAACCGGGGAGCTGTTTTTT. Its protein is CASSLDRATGELFF. The full variable domain, completed using reference TRBV5-1 and TRBJ2-2, is KAGVTQTPRYLIKTRGQQVTLSCSPISGHRSVSWYQQTPGQGLQFLFEYFSETQRNKGNFPGRFSGRQFSNSRSEMNVSTLELGDSALYLCASSLDRATGELFFGEGSRLTVL.

CDR3 coding DNA: TGTGCCAGCAGTCCGGGGGAGAGGAAGTGGTATGGCTACACCTTC. Protein product: CASSPGERKWYGYTF. The V call is TRBV28, the J call TRBJ1-2; tentatively, D is TRBD1 (5 bases). The CDR3 runs 15 residues. Germline V gene data show CDR1 as MDHEN and CDR2 as SYDVKM. Between the trimmed V and J ends, which lost 5 bases and 5 bases, there was a span of 18 bases.

J is TRBJ1-3 and V is TRBV5-6; D call uncertain. Per germline, CDR1 SGHDT and CDR2 YYEEEE. V dropped 0 bases and J dropped 0 bases, with 10 bases sitting between them. CDR3 length equals 16 residues. The CDR3 coding sequence is TGTGCCAGCAGCTTGGGGGGAGCCTACTCTGGAAACACCATATATTTT. This codes for CASSLGGAYSGNTIYF.

V gene TRBV7-9 combines with J gene TRBJ1-2; D gene uncertain. CDR3 length: 16 residues. The germline V and J ends were trimmed by 5 bases and 8 bases, with 24 bases remaining between them. CDR1 and CDR2 from the germline V gene are SEHNR and FQNEAQ (reference sequence). CDR3 in amino acids: CASSPPGRAERRGYTF. CDR3 bases: TGTGCCAGCAGCCCCCCGGGTCGAGCCGAGAGGCGGGGCTACACCTTC. The whole variable domain, remainder taken from reference TRBV7-9 and TRBJ1-2, is DTGVSQNPRHKITKRGQNVTFRCDPISEHNRLYWYRQTLGQGPEFLTYFQNEAQLEKSRLLSDRFSAERPKGSFSTLEIQRTEQGDSAMYLCASSPPGRAERRGYTFGSGTRLTVV.

This chain connects TRBV27 to TRBJ2-5; a possible D gene is TRBD1 (8 bases). The CDR3 spans 15 residues. Trimming removed 5 bases from V and 5 bases from J, with 18 bases in between. Germline V gene sequence: CDR1 MNHEY, CDR2 SMNVEV (reference sequence). CDR3 bases: TGTGCCAGCAGTCCGGAGACAGGGGAGGGCGAGACCCAGTACTTC. As protein: CASSPETGEGETQYF.

The rearrangement joins TRBV19 to TRBJ2-7, with 7 positions matching TRBD2. This CDR3 is built from 13 residues. The V and J ends lost 5 bases and 9 bases, in that order; junction bases with no gene match: 10. CDR1 and CDR2 (germline): LNHDA, SQIVND (reference sequence). DNA of the CDR3: TGTGCCAGTAGTGCTCCCGGGGGGACGGGGCAGTACTTC. It codes for CASSAPGGTGQYF.

The genes are TRBV24-1 and TRBJ1-2, with a tentative D call TRBD1 (6 bases). Trimming pared 3 bases from V and 8 bases from J, leaving 12 bases between. Looked up from germline, CDR1 is KGHDR and CDR2 is SFDVKD. This CDR3 contains 13 residues. The CDR3 nucleotides are TGTGCCACCAGTGATCCACAGGGTTACGGCTACACCTTC. It specifies CATSDPQGYGYTF.

This chain links TRBV7-3 with TRBJ2-5, with 8 nucleotides matching TRBD2. Per germline, CDR1 SGHTA and CDR2 FQGTGA. The CDR3 is made up of 14 amino acids. With V trimmed by 2 bases and J by 2 bases, 1 base remained unmatched. The CDR3 spells CASSLPGGQETQYF. DNA of the CDR3: TGTGCCAGCAGCTTACCGGGGGGGCAAGAGACCCAGTACTTC.

In DNA form, the CDR3 reads TGTGCCAGCAGCCTAAGTACCGGGACAGGGAGCGGTGGCTACACCTTC. It is translated as CASSLSTGTGSGGYTF. The chain has TRBV4-2 and TRBJ1-2, with 9 bases identical to TRBD1. The V gene's germline CDR1 is LGHNA and CDR2 YNFKEQ. The CDR3 runs to 16 residues. J lost 7 bases, V lost 4 bases, and 13 bases had no gene match.

The chain links TRBV2 to TRBJ2-1, with 9 bases identical to TRBD1. Germline V CDR1 and CDR2: SNHLY, FYNNEI. The V segment lost 0 bases and the J segment 6 bases; nucleotides outside the gene matches: 9. CDR3 length equals 17 residues. CDR3 protein: CASSEALSGQGFNEQFF. In DNA, the CDR3 is TGTGCCAGCAGTGAAGCGCTGTCGGGACAGGGATTCAATGAGCAGTTCTTC.

This clone was seen more than once but under ten times. This chain connects TRBV10-3 to TRBJ2-1, with a tentative D call TRBD2 (6 bases). Germline CDR1 and CDR2: ENHRY and SYGVKD. CDR3 size: 17 residues. The V gene lost 2 bases and the J gene lost 4 bases, with 18 bases spanning the gap. The CDR3 DNA reads as TGTGCCATCAGTGAGCCCCTCGGGGTAGCGGTGTACAATGAGCAGTTCTTC. Translated, it gives CAISEPLGVAVYNEQFF.

The chain links TRBV25-1 to TRBJ1-1; D uncertain. The germline V gene encodes CDR1 MGHDK and CDR2 SYGVNS. The CDR3 has 13 residues. The germline V and J ends were trimmed by 4 bases and 1 base, with 7 bases remaining between them. The CDR3 reads CASSVAENTEAFF. CDR3 nucleotide sequence: TGTGCCAGCAGTGTTGCGGAGAACACTGAAGCTTTCTTT.

The count of this clone is one. This chain uses TRBV28 with TRBJ2-7; D perhaps matches TRBD1 (5 bases). CDR1 is MDHEN, CDR2 SYDVKM, per germline. Trimming cost V 7 bases and J 2 bases, with 18 bases left between them. The CDR3 contains 15 residues. The CDR3 protein is CASILRQGRAYEQYF. The CDR3 DNA reads TGTGCCAGCATTTTGCGTCAGGGAAGGGCCTACGAGCAGTACTTC.

V gene TRBV5-4 combines with J gene TRBJ1-4, with TRBD1 matching over 7 bases. Germline lookup yields CDR1 SGHNT and CDR2 YYREEE (reference sequence). The V gene end was trimmed by 4 bases and the J gene end by 6 bases; junction bases not matched to a gene: 3. The CDR3 covers 13 residues. CDR3 amino acids: CASSLDRDEKLFF. The CDR3 nucleotides read TGTGCCAGCAGCCTTGACAGGGATGAAAAACTGTTTTTT.

The rearrangement uses TRBV10-3 and TRBJ1-2, with 9 bases lining up with TRBD1. CDR1 ENHRY and CDR2 SYGVKD come from the germline V gene. This CDR3 contains 14 residues. V lost 5 bases, J lost 8 bases, and 9 bases stayed unmatched. The CDR3 is CAISTGTGYGGYTF. The CDR3 DNA sequence: TGTGCCATCAGTACCGGGACAGGGTATGGCGGCTACACCTTC.

This clone came up a few times. V and J are TRBV5-1 and TRBJ2-5; TRBD1 is a possible D gene (6 bases). CDR1 is SGHRS and CDR2 is YFSETQ in the germline V gene. The ends were cut back, 5 bases at V and 0 bases at J, with 11 bases in the middle. This CDR3 comprises 14 residues. This chain's CDR3 is CASSRGQYQETQYF. In DNA form, the CDR3 reads TGCGCCAGCAGTCGTGGACAGTACCAAGAGACCCAGTACTTC.

This clone appeared a few times. This sequence joins TRBV9 and TRBJ2-7, with 8 bases identical to TRBD2. Per germline, CDR1 SGDLS and CDR2 YYNGEE. CDR3 length: 15 residues. V trimming: 0 bases; J trimming: 6 bases; junction bases outside the gene matches: 8. Written as DNA, the CDR3 is TGTGCCAGCAGCGTAGGATCGGGGGGGCCCTCCGAGCAGTACTTC. This gives the protein CASSVGSGGPSEQYF. Variable domain in full (rest from reference TRBV9 and TRBJ2-7): DSGVTQTPKHLITATGQRVTLRCSPRSGDLSVYWYQQSLDQGLQFLIQYYNGEERAKGNILERFSAQQFPDLHSELNLSSLELGDSALYFCASSVGSGGPSEQYFGPGTRLTVT.

The chain couples TRBV9 to TRBJ2-7; the D is unclear. V was pared by 0 bases and J by 5 bases, with 12 bases between. CDR3 length equals 14 residues. CDR1 and CDR2 (germline): SGDLS, YYNGEE. The CDR3 loop is CASSVGPDPDEQYF. In nucleotides, the CDR3 is TGTGCCAGCAGCGTAGGGCCAGATCCCGACGAGCAGTACTTC.

V usage is TRBV18 and J usage is TRBJ1-2; a possible D gene is TRBD1 (5 bases). The germline V gene has CDR1 KGHSH and CDR2 LQKENI. The CDR3 runs 18 residues. V was cut by 3 bases and J by 8 bases, with 28 bases left in between. The CDR3 here is CASSPARGEEVSIHGYTF. DNA for the CDR3: TGTGCCAGCTCACCGGCTCGGGGGGAAGAAGTCTCAATCCACGGCTACACCTTC.

The chain links TRBV6-1 to TRBJ2-7; possibly TRBD2 for D (7 bases). Germline CDR1 and CDR2: MNHNS and SASEGT. The CDR3 is 13 residues long. The V end lost 0 bases, the J end lost 6 bases, and 9 bases lay between the germline ends. CDR3 nucleotides: TGTGCCAGCAGTGAAGCGCGGGGGCTCGAGCAGTACTTC. Amino acid sequence: CASSEARGLEQYF.

The chain employs TRBV7-2 and TRBJ2-7; 12 bases are shared with TRBD2. The germline V gene has CDR1 SGHTA and CDR2 FQGNSA. The CDR3 runs 16 residues. After removal of 5 bases from V and 1 base from J, the junction contained 6 bases not matched to a gene. CDR3 residues: CASSKLAGGGSYEQYF. Here the CDR3 DNA reads TGTGCCAGCAGCAAACTAGCGGGGGGTGGGTCCTACGAGCAGTACTTC.

The CDR3 spells CASSFEGNTEAFF. For the CDR3, the DNA is TGCGCCAGCAGCTTCGAGGGGAACACTGAAGCTTTCTTT. V and J are TRBV5-1 and TRBJ1-1; no clear D gene. The CDR3 covers 13 residues. Trimming cost V 2 bases and J 1 base, with 6 bases left between them. Germline-derived CDR1 and CDR2 are SGHRS and YFSETQ. Full variable domain (missing parts from reference TRBV5-1 and TRBJ1-1): KAGVTQTPRYLIKTRGQQVTLSCSPISGHRSVSWYQQTPGQGLQFLFEYFSETQRNKGNFPGRFSGRQFSNSRSEMNVSTLELGDSALYLCASSFEGNTEAFFGQGTRLTVV.